The clone carrying this T cell receptor (delta chain) was detected ten times or more. TCRdb's protein, taken from a much larger clone, differs from this DNA's translation at residue 9, likely owing to a read error; the protein displayed comes from the DNA. Vgamma9/Vdelta2+ and Vdelta2-negative gammadelta T cells were flow-sorted from PBMC for bulk sequencing. Germline V lookup: CDR1 GEAIGNYY, CDR2 EKD. This CDR3 has 17 amino acids. Trimming removed 8 bases from V and 0 bases from J; junction bases left unmatched: 16. The sample comes from a study of γδ T cells in repeated Plasmodium falciparum infection. TCRdb ran CATT on the multiplex PCR reads. The sample comprises tens of thousands of delta-chain clones, approximately 0.96% of which are singletons, and around a tenth rests with the top ten.

Source material: gamma-delta T cells from blood. The V and J genes are TRDV2 and TRDJ1; TRDD3 agrees at 8 bases. This TCR was sampled from a pool of human donors (malaria-infected and uninfected, not separated). The CDR3 coding sequence is TGTGCCTTTACCCTGACTGGGGGTCCTCAGTACACCGATAAACTCATCTTT. Encoded protein: CAFTLTGGPQYTDKLIF.